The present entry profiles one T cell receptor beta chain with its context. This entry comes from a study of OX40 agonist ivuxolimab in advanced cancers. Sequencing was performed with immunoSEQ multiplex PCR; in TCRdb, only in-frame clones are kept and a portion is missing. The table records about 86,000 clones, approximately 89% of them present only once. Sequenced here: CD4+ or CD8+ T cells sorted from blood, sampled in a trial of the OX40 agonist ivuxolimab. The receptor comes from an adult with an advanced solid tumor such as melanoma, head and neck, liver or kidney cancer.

CDR3 coding DNA: TGTGCCAGCAGCCAATTGGAGGGCAGGGGAGCTTTCTTT. Translated, it gives CASSQLEGRGAFF. This rearrangement joins TRBV16 to TRBJ1-1, with D possibly matching TRBD1 (6 bases). This CDR3 spans 13 amino acids. Per the germline V gene, CDR1 is KGHSY and CDR2 is FQNENV. Trimming shortened V by 1 base and J by 10 bases, and 13 bases separated the two germline ends.